The 6 T cell receptor beta chains presented below share a single source sample, sequenced in a study of regulatory T cells in long-lasting Graves disease. Both iRepertoire HTBI primers and Arm-PCR of CDR3 regions were used to build the TCR beta libraries. MiXCR, applied by TCRdb to the multiplex PCR reads, yields one record per CDR3 protein. This sample has 310,000 or so distinct CDR3 sequences, with around 20% found just once. Time point meaning: persistent/refractory GD, antithyroid drugs over 5 years with positive TRAb. Researchers made the TCR library from RNA that was extracted from PBMCs. The sequences come from peripheral blood mononuclear cells (PBMCs), collected when the disease was refractory, from a patient treated with antithyroid drugs. These receptors were taken from a female donor with Graves disease.

The chain links TRBV7-9 to TRBJ2-3, with D tentatively TRBD1 (6 bases). This CDR3 is built from 15 residues. Per the germline V gene, CDR1 is SEHNR and CDR2 is FQNEAQ (reference sequence). Trimming left V 1 base short and J 5 bases short, with 13 bases between. CDR3 DNA: TGTGCCAGCAGCTTAGATCAGGGGATCATAGATACGCAGTATTTT. It specifies CASSLDQGIIDTQYF.

V is TRBV20-1 and J is TRBJ1-1; 11 bases map to TRBD1. Germline V lookup: CDR1 DFQATT, CDR2 SNEGSKA (reference sequence). The V gene end was trimmed by 1 base and the J gene end by 4 bases; junction bases not matched to a gene: 8. The CDR3 runs 16 residues. The CDR3: CSARVRRGTGGTEAFF. CDR3 DNA sequence: TGCAGTGCTAGAGTGAGGAGGGGGACAGGGGGCACTGAAGCTTTCTTT.

The sample holds many counts of this clonotype. This chain joins TRBV30 and TRBJ2-5; TRBD1 is a possible D gene (6 bases). The CDR3 length is 14 residues. Germline V CDR1 and CDR2: GTSNPN, SVGIG (reference sequence). V was trimmed by 0 bases and J by 4 bases, leaving 12 bases between them. The DNA for the CDR3 is TGTGCCTGGAGTGTCGGGCAGGGGATAGAGACCCAGTACTTC. Translating gives CAWSVGQGIETQYF.

This clonotype was observed a few times. V usage is TRBV5-1 and J usage is TRBJ2-7, with D possibly called TRBD1 or TRBD2 (5 bases each). From germline, CDR1 is SGHRS and CDR2 YFSETQ. This CDR3 spans 15 amino acids. Trimming stripped 3 bases from V and 2 bases from J, with 15 bases between. In DNA, the CDR3 is TGCGCCAGCAGCTCCCAGGGACGACCTCCCTACGAGCAGTACTTC. It codes for CASSSQGRPPYEQYF.

This clonotype was seen only once. With a much larger clone just one base away, this may be a read error. This CDR3 is missing its conserved last phenylalanine or tryptophan, likely due to a read error. The gene calls are TRBV7-2 and TRBJ1-6; 7 bases line up with TRBD1. The germline V gene has CDR1 SGHTA and CDR2 FQGNSA. The V segment lost 4 bases and the J segment 9 bases; nucleotides outside the gene matches: 6. The CDR3 extends over 14 amino acids. CDR3 region: CASSYDRVFSPLHL. In DNA, the CDR3 is TGTGCCAGCAGCTATGACAGGGTATTTTCACCCCTCCACTTG.

This clonotype was seen at least ten times. The chain joins TRBV2 to TRBJ2-5, with D possibly being TRBD1 (7 bases). This CDR3 spans 18 amino acids. Trimming left V 3 bases short and J 5 bases short, with 25 bases between. CDR1 and CDR2 from the germline V gene are SNHLY and FYNNEI. The CDR3 here is CASSDQGGFVLGVETQYF. The CDR3, as DNA: TGTGCCAGCAGTGACCAGGGGGGATTTGTGCTTGGCGTTGAGACCCAGTACTTC.